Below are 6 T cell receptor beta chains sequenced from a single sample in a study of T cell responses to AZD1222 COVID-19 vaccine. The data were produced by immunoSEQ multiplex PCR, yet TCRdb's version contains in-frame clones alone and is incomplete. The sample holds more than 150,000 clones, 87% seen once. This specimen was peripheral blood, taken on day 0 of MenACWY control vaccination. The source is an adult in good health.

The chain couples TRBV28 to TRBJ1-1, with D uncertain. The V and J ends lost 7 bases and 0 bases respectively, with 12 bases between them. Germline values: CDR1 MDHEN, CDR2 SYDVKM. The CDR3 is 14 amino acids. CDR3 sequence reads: CASKGGGLNTEAFF. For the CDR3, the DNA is TGTGCCAGCAAAGGAGGAGGGCTGAACACTGAAGCTTTCTTT. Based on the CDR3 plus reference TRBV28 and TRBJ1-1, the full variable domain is DVKVTQSSRYLVKRTGEKVFLECVQDMDHENMFWYRQDPGLGLRLIYFSYDVKMKEKGDIPEGYSVSREKKERFSLILESASTNQTSMYLCASKGGGLNTEAFFGQGTRLTVV.

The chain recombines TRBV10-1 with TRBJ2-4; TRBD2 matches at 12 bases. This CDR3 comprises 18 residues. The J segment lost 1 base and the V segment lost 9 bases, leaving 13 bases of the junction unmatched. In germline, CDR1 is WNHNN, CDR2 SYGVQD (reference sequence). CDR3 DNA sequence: TGCGCCAGAAGACTAGCGGGAGTGGGGGGTGTGGCCAAAAACATTCAGTACTTC. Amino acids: CARRLAGVGGVAKNIQYF.

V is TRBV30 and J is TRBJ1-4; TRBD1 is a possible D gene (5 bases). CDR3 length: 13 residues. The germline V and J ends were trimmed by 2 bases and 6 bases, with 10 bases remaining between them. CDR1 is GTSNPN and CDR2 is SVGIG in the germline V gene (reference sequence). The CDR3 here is CAWSRGRDEKLFF. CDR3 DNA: TGTGCCTGGAGTCGGGGACGGGATGAAAAACTGTTTTTT. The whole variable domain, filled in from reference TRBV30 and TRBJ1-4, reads SQTIHQWPATLVQPVGSPLSLECTVEGTSNPNLYWYRQAAGRGLQLLFYSVGIGQISSEVPQNLSASRPQDRQFILSSKKLLLSDSGFYLCAWSRGRDEKLFFGSGTQLSVL.

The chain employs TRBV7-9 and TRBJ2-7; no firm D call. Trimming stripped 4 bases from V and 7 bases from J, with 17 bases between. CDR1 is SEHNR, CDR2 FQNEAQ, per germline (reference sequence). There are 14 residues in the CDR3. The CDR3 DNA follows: TGTGCCAGCAGCTCGGTACATCGCCCCTTTGAGCAGTACTTC. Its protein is CASSSVHRPFEQYF.

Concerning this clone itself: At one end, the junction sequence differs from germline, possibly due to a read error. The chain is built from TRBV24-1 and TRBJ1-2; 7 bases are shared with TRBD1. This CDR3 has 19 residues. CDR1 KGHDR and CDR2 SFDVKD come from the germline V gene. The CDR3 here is CATSVLRCVLGQCGYGYTF. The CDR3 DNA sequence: TGTGCCACCAGTGTTTTGCGTTGTGTGTTGGGACAGTGCGGCTATGGCTACACCTTC.

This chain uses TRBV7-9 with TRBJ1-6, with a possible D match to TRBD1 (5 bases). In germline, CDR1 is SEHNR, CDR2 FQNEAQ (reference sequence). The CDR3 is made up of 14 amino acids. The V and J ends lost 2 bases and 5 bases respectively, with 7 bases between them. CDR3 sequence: CASSLQGHNSPLHF. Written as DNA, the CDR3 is TGTGCCAGCAGCTTACAGGGCCATAATTCACCCCTCCACTTT.